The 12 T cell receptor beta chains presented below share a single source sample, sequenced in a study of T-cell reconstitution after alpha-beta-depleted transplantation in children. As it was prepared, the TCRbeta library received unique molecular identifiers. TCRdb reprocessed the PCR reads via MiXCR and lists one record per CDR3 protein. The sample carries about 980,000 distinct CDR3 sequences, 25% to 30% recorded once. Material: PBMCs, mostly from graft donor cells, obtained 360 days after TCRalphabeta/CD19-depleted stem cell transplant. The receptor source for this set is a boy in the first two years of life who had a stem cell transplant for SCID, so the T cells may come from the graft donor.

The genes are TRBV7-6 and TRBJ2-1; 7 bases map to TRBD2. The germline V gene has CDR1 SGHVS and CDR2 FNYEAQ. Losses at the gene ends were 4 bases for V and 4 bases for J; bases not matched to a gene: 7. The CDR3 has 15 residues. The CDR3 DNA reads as TGTGCCAGCAGCTCATCTAGCGGAAATTACAATGAGCAGTTCTTC. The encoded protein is CASSSSSGNYNEQFF.

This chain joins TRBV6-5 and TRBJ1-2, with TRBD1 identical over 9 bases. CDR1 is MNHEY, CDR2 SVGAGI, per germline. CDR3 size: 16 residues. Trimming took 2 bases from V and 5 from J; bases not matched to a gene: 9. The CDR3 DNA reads TGTGCCAGCAGTTACCGCCAGCACAGGGGGCGATATGGCTACACCTTC. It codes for CASSYRQHRGRYGYTF.

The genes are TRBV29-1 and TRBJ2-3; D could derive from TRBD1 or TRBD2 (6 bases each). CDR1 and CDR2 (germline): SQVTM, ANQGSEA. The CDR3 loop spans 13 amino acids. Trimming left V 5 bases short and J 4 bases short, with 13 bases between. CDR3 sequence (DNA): TGCAGCGTTCAGGGGCGGGGAGCAGATACGCAGTATTTT. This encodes CSVQGRGADTQYF.

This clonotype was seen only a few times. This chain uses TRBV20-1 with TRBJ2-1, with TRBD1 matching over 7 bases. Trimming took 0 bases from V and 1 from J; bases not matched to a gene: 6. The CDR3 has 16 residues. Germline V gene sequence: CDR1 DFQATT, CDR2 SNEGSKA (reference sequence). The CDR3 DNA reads TGCAGTGCTAGAGATAGAGGGACAGATTCCTACAATGAGCAGTTCTTC. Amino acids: CSARDRGTDSYNEQFF.

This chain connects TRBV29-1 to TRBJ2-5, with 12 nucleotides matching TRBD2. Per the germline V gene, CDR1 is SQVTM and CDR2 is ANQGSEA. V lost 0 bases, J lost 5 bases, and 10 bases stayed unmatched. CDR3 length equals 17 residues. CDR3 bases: TGCAGCGTTGAAGACCCCTGGACTAGCGGGGCACGGGAGACCCAGTACTTC. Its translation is CSVEDPWTSGARETQYF.

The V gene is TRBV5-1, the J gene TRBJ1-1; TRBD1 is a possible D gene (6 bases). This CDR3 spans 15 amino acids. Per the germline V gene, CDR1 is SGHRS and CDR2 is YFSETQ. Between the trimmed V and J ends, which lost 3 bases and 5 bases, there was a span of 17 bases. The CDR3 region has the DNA TGCGCCAGCAGCTGGGGGGCCAACAGGGTAACTGAAGCTTTCTTT. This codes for CASSWGANRVTEAFF.

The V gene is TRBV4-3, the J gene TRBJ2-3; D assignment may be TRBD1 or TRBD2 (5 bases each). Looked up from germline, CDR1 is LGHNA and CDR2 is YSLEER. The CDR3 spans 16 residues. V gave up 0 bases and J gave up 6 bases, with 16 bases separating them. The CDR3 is CASSQDGAGSGDTQYF. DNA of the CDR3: TGCGCCAGCAGCCAAGATGGTGCAGGGTCGGGGGATACGCAGTATTTT.

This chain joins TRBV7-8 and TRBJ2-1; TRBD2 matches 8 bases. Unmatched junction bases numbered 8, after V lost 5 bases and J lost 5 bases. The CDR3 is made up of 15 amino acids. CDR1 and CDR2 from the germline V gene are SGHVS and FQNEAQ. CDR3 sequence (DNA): TGTGCCAGCAGCGCCGGGGGGGGCGCCAACAATGAGCAGTTCTTC. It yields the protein CASSAGGGANNEQFF.

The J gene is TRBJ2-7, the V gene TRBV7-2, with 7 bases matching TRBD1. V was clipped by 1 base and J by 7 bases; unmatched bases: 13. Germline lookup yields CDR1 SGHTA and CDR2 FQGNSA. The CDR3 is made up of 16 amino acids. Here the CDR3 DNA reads TGTGCCAGCAGCTTAGTCGGGACAGCCTCCTTTGATGAGCAGTACTTC. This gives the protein CASSLVGTASFDEQYF.

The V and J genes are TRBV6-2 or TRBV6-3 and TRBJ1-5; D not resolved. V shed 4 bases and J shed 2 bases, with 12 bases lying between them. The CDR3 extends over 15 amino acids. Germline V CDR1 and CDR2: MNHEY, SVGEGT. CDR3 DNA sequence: TGTGCCAGCAGTTCTCCGCACAGCGGCAATCAGCCCCAGCATTTT. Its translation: CASSSPHSGNQPQHF.

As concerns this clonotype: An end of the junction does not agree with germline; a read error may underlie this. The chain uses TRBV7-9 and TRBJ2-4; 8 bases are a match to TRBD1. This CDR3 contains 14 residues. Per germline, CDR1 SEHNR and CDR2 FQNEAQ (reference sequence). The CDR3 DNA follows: TGTGCCAGCAGCTTCGGGACAGGTCAAAACATTCCGTACTTC. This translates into CASSFGTGQNIPYF.

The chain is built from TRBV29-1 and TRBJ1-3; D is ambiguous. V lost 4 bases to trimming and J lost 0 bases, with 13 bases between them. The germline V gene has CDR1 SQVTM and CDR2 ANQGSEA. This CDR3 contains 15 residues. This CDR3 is CSVVVIGISGNTIYF. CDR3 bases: TGCAGCGTTGTCGTTATCGGGATCTCTGGAAACACCATATATTTT.